One sample yielded the 32 T cell receptor beta chains listed below, sequenced in a study of early T cells in non-severe SARS-CoV-2 infection. In TCRdb, the 5' RACE reads were re-called with MiXCR into one record per CDR3 protein. The data show 40,000 to 50,000 distinct CDR3 sequences, approximately 13% seen once. The sample comprised whole blood. These receptors were obtained from an adult who was a healthcare worker with PCR-confirmed SARS-CoV-2 infection or an uninfected control (not recorded which).

This clonotype occurred a few times. This chain connects TRBV5-1 to TRBJ2-1, with D perhaps TRBD1 or TRBD2 (5 bases each). Germline CDR1 is SGHRS and CDR2 is YFSETQ. The ends were cut back, 3 bases at V and 0 bases at J, with 7 bases in the middle. This CDR3 contains 14 residues. In DNA form, the CDR3 reads TGCGCCAGCAGCTCTGGGGGCTCCTACAATGAGCAGTTCTTC. It translates to CASSSGGSYNEQFF.

This clonotype came up many times. The chain carries TRBV5-1 and TRBJ2-3; D not certain. CDR1 is SGHRS, CDR2 YFSETQ, per germline. The CDR3 loop spans 14 amino acids. V was trimmed by 7 bases and J by 4 bases, leaving 16 bases between them. CDR3 loop: CASGPLAEPDTQYF. In DNA, the CDR3 is TGCGCCAGCGGCCCGCTCGCTGAGCCAGATACGCAGTATTTT.

This clonotype was detected many times. The chain carries TRBV18 and TRBJ1-2; D is unclear. Germline-derived CDR1 and CDR2 are KGHSH and LQKENI. Trimming removed 3 bases from V and 3 bases from J, with 8 bases in between. The CDR3 runs 13 residues. CDR3 sequence (DNA): TGTGCCAGCTCACCTTCGTGGTACTATGGCTACACCTTC. This encodes CASSPSWYYGYTF. The full variable domain, with the rest looked up from reference TRBV18 and TRBJ1-2, is NAGVMQNPRHLVRRRGQEARLRCSPMKGHSHVYWYRQLPEEGLKFMVYLQKENIIDESGMPKERFSAEFPKEGPSILRIQQVVRGDSAAYFCASSPSWYYGYTFGSGTRLTVV.

This clonotype was detected only once. This chain's CDR3 is CASSLGQGVYEQYF. CDR3 coding DNA: TGTGCCAGCAGCTTGGGACAGGGTGTCTACGAGCAGTACTTC. The V and J genes are TRBV5-6 and TRBJ2-7, with 7 bases matching TRBD1. V lost 0 bases, J lost 3 bases, and 3 bases stayed unmatched. CDR3 length equals 14 residues. Per germline, CDR1 SGHDT and CDR2 YYEEEE.

In its sample, this clonotype was seen a few times. The chain carries TRBV5-1 and TRBJ2-1; 7 bases line up with TRBD1. Germline lookup yields CDR1 SGHRS and CDR2 YFSETQ. The V segment lost 4 bases and the J segment 4 bases; nucleotides outside the gene matches: 8. The CDR3 totals 15 residues. The CDR3, as DNA: TGCGCCAGCAGCCCAGATCCGGGACAGTACAATGAGCAGTTCTTC. This codes for CASSPDPGQYNEQFF.

This sequence joins TRBV20-1 and TRBJ2-1, with 8 bases aligning to TRBD2. CDR3 length equals 15 residues. Germline lookup yields CDR1 DFQATT and CDR2 SNEGSKA (reference sequence). V lost 6 bases to trimming and J lost 2 bases; unmatched junction nucleotides: 9. CDR3 nucleotide sequence: TGCAGTGCCCCCTTAGCGGGACTGACCTACAATGAGCAGTTCTTC. Its translation is CSAPLAGLTYNEQFF.

Ten or more counts support this clonotype. The rearrangement uses TRBV28 and TRBJ1-2; D ambiguous. V lost 1 base and J lost 6, with 6 bases in between. The CDR3 has 12 amino acids. The germline V gene encodes CDR1 MDHEN and CDR2 SYDVKM. Here the CDR3 DNA reads TGTGCCAGCAGTTTATTGGGGAATGGCTACACCTTC. Translation: CASSLLGNGYTF.

This clonotype turned up a few times. The J gene is TRBJ1-1, the V gene TRBV20-1, with unresolved D. From germline, CDR1 is DFQATT and CDR2 SNEGSKA (reference sequence). This CDR3 has 14 amino acids. V dropped 6 bases and J dropped 6 bases, with 20 bases sitting between them. The CDR3: CSAPRGAALPEAFF. Here the CDR3 DNA reads TGCAGTGCCCCTAGAGGCGCGGCTCTCCCTGAAGCTTTCTTT.

This clonotype was seen repeatedly, ten times or more. V usage is TRBV19 and J usage is TRBJ2-7, with D tentatively TRBD1 (5 bases). This CDR3 region has 14 residues. The V end lost 1 base, the J end lost 2 bases, and 9 bases lay between the germline ends. Germline V lookup: CDR1 LNHDA, CDR2 SQIVND (reference sequence). The DNA for the CDR3 is TGTGCCAGTAGTATAGCCGACAGCCCCTACGAGCAGTACTTC. This gives the protein CASSIADSPYEQYF. Filled out from reference TRBV19 and TRBJ2-7, the complete variable domain reads DGGITQSPKYLFRKEGQNVTLSCEQNLNHDAMYWYRQDPGQGLRLIYYSQIVNDFQKGDIAEGYSVSREKKESFPLTVTSAQKNPTAFYLCASSIADSPYEQYFGPGTRLTVT.

J is TRBJ1-3 and V is TRBV27, with D possibly being TRBD1 (5 bases). Between the trimmed V and J ends, which lost 7 bases and 6 bases, there was a span of 16 bases. There are 14 residues in the CDR3. Germline CDR1 MNHEY, CDR2 SMNVEV (reference sequence). The CDR3 nucleotides read TGTGCCAGCAAGACCCAGGGCAGGGAAAACACCATATATTTT. It encodes CASKTQGRENTIYF.

This clonotype was picked up many times. This chain links TRBV11-2 with TRBJ2-5; the match to TRBD1 covers 9 bases. Germline CDR1 is SGHAT and CDR2 is FQNNGV. The CDR3 is made up of 15 amino acids. V was pared by 3 bases and J by 5 bases, with 7 bases of the junction left unmatched. Here the CDR3 reads CASSFTGGTAETQYF. CDR3 sequence (DNA): TGTGCCAGCAGCTTTACAGGGGGCACCGCGGAGACCCAGTACTTC. Combining the CDR3 with reference TRBV11-2 and TRBJ2-5 gives the whole variable domain EAGVAQSPRYKIIEKRQSVAFWCNPISGHATLYWYQQILGQGPKLLIQFQNNGVVDDSQLPKDRFSAERLKGVDSTLKIQPAKLEDSAVYLCASSFTGGTAETQYFGPGTRLLVL.

In its sample, this clonotype was seen many times. This chain links TRBV6-5 with TRBJ2-5, with 11 bases that match TRBD1. Germline CDR1 and CDR2: MNHEY and SVGAGI. V trimming: 5 bases; J trimming: 4 bases; junction bases outside the gene matches: 3. The CDR3 length is 14 residues. The CDR3 DNA reads TGTGCCAGCAGTCCCGGGACAGGGGGAGAGACCCAGTACTTC. Protein product: CASSPGTGGETQYF.

This clonotype was counted a few times. The chain links TRBV7-9 to TRBJ1-2; 7 positions agree with TRBD1. With V trimmed by 4 bases and J by 4 bases, 9 bases remained unmatched. There are 15 residues in the CDR3. Per germline, CDR1 SEHNR and CDR2 FQNEAQ (reference sequence). The CDR3 region is CASSSPTGRFYGYTF. The CDR3 bases are TGTGCCAGCAGCTCGCCGACAGGGAGATTCTATGGCTACACCTTC.

This sequence joins TRBV20-1 and TRBJ2-1; a weak D match, TRBD2 (6 bases). From germline, CDR1 is DFQATT and CDR2 SNEGSKA (reference sequence). V was trimmed by 6 bases and J by 1 base, leaving 16 bases between them. The CDR3 is 15 residues long. CDR3 DNA sequence: TGCAGTGCGTGGGGACTCCGAGGATCCTACAATGAGCAGTTCTTC. Translation: CSAWGLRGSYNEQFF.

The chain combines TRBV5-5 with TRBJ1-4; D ambiguous. The CDR3 spans 15 residues. The germline CDR1 and CDR2 sequences are SGHKS and YYEKEE (reference sequence). V shed 4 bases and J shed 3 bases, with 13 bases lying between them. Here the CDR3 DNA reads TGTGCCAGCAGCCAGGACCACCAGGCTAATGAAAAACTGTTTTTT. Encoded protein: CASSQDHQANEKLFF.

This chain links TRBV6-6 with TRBJ1-2, with 7 bases lining up with TRBD1. Per germline, CDR1 MNHNY and CDR2 SVGAGI (reference sequence). V lost 4 bases to trimming and J lost 4 bases; unmatched junction nucleotides: 3. This CDR3 comprises 13 residues. CDR3 DNA: TGTGCCAGCAGTTCGGACAGGACCTATGGCTACACCTTC. Translation gives CASSSDRTYGYTF.

This clonotype came up many times. The chain carries TRBV28 and TRBJ1-2; D is possibly TRBD1 (5 bases). V was clipped by 3 bases and J by 5 bases, with 7 bases between them. This CDR3 is built from 12 residues. CDR1 is MDHEN, CDR2 SYDVKM, per germline. The CDR3 DNA follows: TGTGCCAGCAGTTTTCGACAGTATGGCTACACCTTC. Translated: CASSFRQYGYTF.

The rearrangement links TRBV29-1 to TRBJ2-3; a weak D match, TRBD2 (6 bases). V was trimmed by 3 bases and J by 4 bases, leaving 14 bases between them. CDR3 length: 14 amino acids. From germline, CDR1 is SQVTM and CDR2 ANQGSEA. In DNA form, the CDR3 reads TGCAGCGTTGATGGTAGCGGTCTTCCAGATACGCAGTATTTT. Translating it yields CSVDGSGLPDTQYF.

CDR3 coding DNA: TGCGCCAGCAGCTTGTCCACCAATCAGCCCCAGCATTTT. This sequence encodes CASSLSTNQPQHF. V and J are TRBV5-1 and TRBJ1-5; no definite D call. Germline CDR1 is SGHRS and CDR2 is YFSETQ. The V end was cut by 1 base, the J end by 3 bases, with 5 bases between. The CDR3 extends over 13 amino acids.

This clonotype was seen many times. The CDR3 DNA follows: TGCAGCGTAGGGGCAGGGGGGTACGAGCAGTACTTC. Residues: CSVGAGGYEQYF. The J gene is TRBJ2-7, the V gene TRBV29-1; the D gene is possibly TRBD1 (7 bases). The CDR3 is made up of 12 amino acids. Trimming stripped 6 bases from V and 4 bases from J, with 13 bases between. Germline V gene sequence: CDR1 SQVTM, CDR2 ANQGSEA.

This clonotype was found many times. The V and J genes are TRBV18 and TRBJ1-6; TRBD1 matches 7 bases. The CDR3 contains 17 residues. Germline V gene sequence: CDR1 KGHSH, CDR2 LQKENI. V was clipped by 1 base and J by 14 bases; unmatched bases: 17. Written as DNA, the CDR3 is TGTGCCAGCTCACCACGTGCAGGGGGTGAGGGCTCCGGGGCCCTCCACTTT. Translating gives CASSPRAGGEGSGALHF.

This clonotype was found many times. The V gene is TRBV7-9, the J gene TRBJ1-1; D not resolved. Looked up from germline, CDR1 is SEHNR and CDR2 is FQNEAQ (reference sequence). V lost 8 bases and J lost 10, with 17 bases in between. The CDR3 contains 12 residues. CDR3 coding DNA: TGTGCCAGCGCCGGGCCCGGGAGTGGAGCTTTCTTT. It specifies CASAGPGSGAFF.

This clonotype was recorded many times. The chain links TRBV9 to TRBJ2-3; D not certain. The germline V gene has CDR1 SGDLS and CDR2 YYNGEE. The germline V and J ends were trimmed by 0 bases and 3 bases, with 11 bases remaining between them. This CDR3 is 15 amino acids long. In DNA form, the CDR3 reads TGTGCCAGCAGCGTAGAGGAAGAAACGACAGATACGCAGTATTTT. Protein sequence: CASSVEEETTDTQYF.

The chain employs TRBV28 and TRBJ1-2; TRBD1 is a possible D gene (6 bases). V gave up 5 bases and J gave up 4 bases, with 20 bases separating them. The CDR3 covers 16 residues. CDR1 is MDHEN and CDR2 is SYDVKM in the germline V gene. In DNA, the CDR3 is TGTGCCAGCAGTCTGAGGAGACGTACAGGGACCTATGGCTACACCTTC. Its translation: CASSLRRRTGTYGYTF.

The sample holds a few counts of this clonotype. The chain carries TRBV2 and TRBJ2-7; the D is unclear. Germline V lookup: CDR1 SNHLY, CDR2 FYNNEI. Trimming took 10 bases from V and 4 from J, leaving 11 bases between them. The CDR3 has 11 residues. CDR3 nucleotides: TGTGCCACGACACGGTTTTACGAGCAGTACTTC. This translates into CATTRFYEQYF.

This clonotype has just a few counts. This chain connects TRBV7-2 to TRBJ2-7, with a tentative D call TRBD2 (6 bases). This CDR3 has 15 amino acids. CDR1 and CDR2 from the germline V gene are SGHTA and FQGNSA. V was cut by 0 bases and J by 1 base, with 10 bases left in between. The CDR3 nucleotides read TGTGCCAGCAGCTTAGCTAGCGGTCCTTCCTACGAGCAGTACTTC. This gives the protein CASSLASGPSYEQYF.

In its sample, this clonotype was seen a few times. The chain recombines TRBV5-5 with TRBJ2-7; D could derive from TRBD1 or TRBD2 (5 bases each). Germline V gives CDR1 SGHKS, CDR2 YYEKEE (reference sequence). V lost 3 bases to trimming and J lost 0 bases, with 16 bases between them. This CDR3 comprises 16 residues. The CDR3 coding sequence is TGTGCCAGCAGCTACTATCCGGGACCGTCCTCCTACGAGCAGTACTTC. Amino acid sequence: CASSYYPGPSSYEQYF.

This chain links TRBV5-1 with TRBJ1-2; D gene uncertain. Trimming left V 1 base short and J 5 bases short, with 12 bases between. CDR1 and CDR2 from the germline V gene are SGHRS and YFSETQ. This CDR3 is built from 14 residues. The CDR3 DNA reads as TGCGCCAGCAGCTTGCCTGGACGGTCTTATGGCTACACCTTC. Translating it yields CASSLPGRSYGYTF.

The chain has TRBV7-2 and TRBJ2-7; D is unclear. The germline gives CDR1 SGHTA, CDR2 FQGNSA. The CDR3 contains 14 residues. Trimming removed 7 bases at V and 7 bases at J, with 20 bases between. CDR3 loop: CASTPRATSWEQYF. The CDR3 DNA sequence: TGTGCCAGCACCCCCCGGGCAACCTCTTGGGAGCAGTACTTC.

This clonotype showed up many times. The chain has TRBV5-6 and TRBJ2-5; 8 nucleotides align to TRBD1. The CDR3 contains 15 residues. V was clipped by 5 bases and J by 1 base; unmatched bases: 7. Germline assignment: CDR1 SGHDT and CDR2 YYEEEE. CDR3 in DNA: TGTGCCAGCAGTTTTGTGGACAGGGTCCAAGAGACCCAGTACTTC. This gives the protein CASSFVDRVQETQYF.

Ten or more counts support this clonotype. This sequence joins TRBV7-8 and TRBJ2-5; perhaps TRBD1 as D (6 bases). V lost 4 bases and J lost 1, with 13 bases in between. Germline lookup yields CDR1 SGHVS and CDR2 FQNEAQ. CDR3 size: 15 residues. The CDR3 region is CASSSSQGPQETQYF. The CDR3 DNA is TGTGCCAGCAGCTCATCACAGGGCCCCCAAGAGACCCAGTACTTC.

This clonotype was seen many times. This chain links TRBV30 with TRBJ1-1; D gene ambiguous. The germline V gene encodes CDR1 GTSNPN and CDR2 SVGIG (reference sequence). The CDR3 totals 10 residues. Between the trimmed V and J ends, which lost 4 bases and 4 bases, there was a span of 4 bases. CDR3 nucleotides: TGTGCCTGGAAAGGCACTGAAGCTTTCTTT. Amino acids: CAWKGTEAFF.